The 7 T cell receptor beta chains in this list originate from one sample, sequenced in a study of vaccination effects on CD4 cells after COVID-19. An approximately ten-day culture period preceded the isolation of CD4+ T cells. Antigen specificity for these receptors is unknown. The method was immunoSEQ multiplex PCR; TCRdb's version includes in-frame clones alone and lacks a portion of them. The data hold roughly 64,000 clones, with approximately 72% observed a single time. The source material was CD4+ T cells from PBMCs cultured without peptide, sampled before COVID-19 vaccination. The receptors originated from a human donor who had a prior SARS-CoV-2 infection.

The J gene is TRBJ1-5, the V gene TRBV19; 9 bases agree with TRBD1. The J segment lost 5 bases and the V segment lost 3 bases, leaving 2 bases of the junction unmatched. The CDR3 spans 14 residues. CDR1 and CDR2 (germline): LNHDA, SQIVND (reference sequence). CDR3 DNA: TGTGCCAGTAGTATCCGGGACAGGGATCAGCCCCAGCATTTT. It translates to CASSIRDRDQPQHF.

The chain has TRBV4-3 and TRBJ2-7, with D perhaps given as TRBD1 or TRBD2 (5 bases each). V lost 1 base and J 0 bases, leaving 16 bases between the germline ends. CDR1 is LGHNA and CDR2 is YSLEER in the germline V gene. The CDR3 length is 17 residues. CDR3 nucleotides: TGCGCCAGCAGCCAAGCCTGGGACCCGCGAAGCTCCTACGAGCAGTACTTC. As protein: CASSQAWDPRSSYEQYF.

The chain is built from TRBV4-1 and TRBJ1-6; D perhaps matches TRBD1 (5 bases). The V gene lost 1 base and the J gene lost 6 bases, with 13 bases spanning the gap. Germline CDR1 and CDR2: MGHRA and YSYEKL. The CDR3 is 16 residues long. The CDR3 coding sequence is TGCGCCAGCAGCCAAGGGTCCCACAGGACTAATTCACCCCTCCACTTT. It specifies CASSQGSHRTNSPLHF.

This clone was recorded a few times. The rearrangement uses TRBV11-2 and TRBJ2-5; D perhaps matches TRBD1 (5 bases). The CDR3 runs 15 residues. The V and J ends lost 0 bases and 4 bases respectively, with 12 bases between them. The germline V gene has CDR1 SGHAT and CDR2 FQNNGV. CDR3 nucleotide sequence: TGTGCCAGCAGCTTAGATGGGCAGGGTTCAGAGACCCAGTACTTC. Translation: CASSLDGQGSETQYF. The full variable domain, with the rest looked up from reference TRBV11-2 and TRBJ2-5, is EAGVAQSPRYKIIEKRQSVAFWCNPISGHATLYWYQQILGQGPKLLIQFQNNGVVDDSQLPKDRFSAERLKGVDSTLKIQPAKLEDSAVYLCASSLDGQGSETQYFGPGTRLLVL.

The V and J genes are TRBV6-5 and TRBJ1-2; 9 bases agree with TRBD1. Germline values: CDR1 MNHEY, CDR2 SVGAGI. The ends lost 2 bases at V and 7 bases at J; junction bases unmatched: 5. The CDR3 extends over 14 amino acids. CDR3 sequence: CASSYDDRGGGYTF. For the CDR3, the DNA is TGTGCCAGCAGTTACGACGACAGGGGGGGTGGCTACACCTTC.

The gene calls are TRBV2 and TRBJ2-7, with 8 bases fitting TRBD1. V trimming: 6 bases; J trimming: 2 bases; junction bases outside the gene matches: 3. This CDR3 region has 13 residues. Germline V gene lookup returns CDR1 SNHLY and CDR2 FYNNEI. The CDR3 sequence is CASSGQGTYEQYF. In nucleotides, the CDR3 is TGTGCCAGCAGCGGACAGGGTACCTACGAGCAGTACTTC.

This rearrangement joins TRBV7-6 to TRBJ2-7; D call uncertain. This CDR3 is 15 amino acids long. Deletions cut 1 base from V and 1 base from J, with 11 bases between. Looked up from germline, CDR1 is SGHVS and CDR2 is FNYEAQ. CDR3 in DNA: TGTGCCAGCAGCTTAGATAGCTGGGGTTCCTACGAGCAGTACTTC. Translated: CASSLDSWGSYEQYF.